Given below is one T cell receptor (beta chain) in context. Original methodology: Amplification of reference gene primers provided the estimated nucleated cell counts. This table comes from immunoSEQ multiplex PCR, and its TCRdb copy is limited to in-frame clones, with some not included. V and J calls and clone size are those listed in that table; D and trimming were worked out from the DNA. The sample carries approximately 90,000 clones, more than 75% recorded once. This record belongs to a study of blood T cell repertoires in COVID-19. Study-level background: The United States, Italy and Spain supplied acute and convalescent COVID-19 samples. From T cells, B-cell-depleted T cells, or PBMCs came the material, which was cDNA or gDNA.

The sequenced sample consisted of peripheral blood. This sequence was found in a human donor with acute or convalescent COVID-19. The donor label of this sample is uncertain.

The CDR3 reads CASTRSSGYEQYF. DNA for the CDR3: TGTGCCAGCACCCGGTCTAGCGGCTACGAGCAGTACTTC. The V and J genes are TRBV6-5 and TRBJ2-7; the match to TRBD2 covers 7 bases. Trimming at V came to 7 bases and at J to 3 bases, leaving 6 bases not matched to a gene. This CDR3 region has 13 residues. CDR1 and CDR2 from the germline V gene are MNHEY and SVGAGI.